Detailed here is one TCR beta chain. Its antigen is as yet unknown. This specimen belongs to a study of blood T cells in healthy people across ages. General study points: Changes in expanded clonotypes were possibly confounded, as the CMV status of donors was unknown.

V was pared by 6 bases and J by 3 bases, with 10 bases of the junction left unmatched. This CDR3 comprises 15 residues. Germline CDR1 MNHEY, CDR2 SVGEGT. The authors ran a second PCR of 7 to 11 cycles using a sample-barcoded 5' primer and a J-beta primer mix. TCRdb itself ran the 5' RACE reads through MiXCR, one entry per CDR3 protein. The sample consists of 600,000 to 1,000,000 distinct CDR3 sequences, 20% to 25% of them appearing once. These sequences were also reported in another study, on T cells of mothers and their children. In that study: In this cohort, donors were three healthy Caucasian mothers plus their six children. According to the study, all extracted RNA entered cDNA synthesis at 1.5 ug per 15 ul.

Sequenced material: blood. The receptor's source is a boy aged 10-17 years in good health. V is TRBV6-2 or TRBV6-3 and J is TRBJ1-2; 7 bases match TRBD1. This CDR3 is CASRESVDRDYGYTF. The CDR3 DNA sequence: TGTGCCAGCAGAGAGTCCGTCGACAGGGACTATGGCTACACCTTC.